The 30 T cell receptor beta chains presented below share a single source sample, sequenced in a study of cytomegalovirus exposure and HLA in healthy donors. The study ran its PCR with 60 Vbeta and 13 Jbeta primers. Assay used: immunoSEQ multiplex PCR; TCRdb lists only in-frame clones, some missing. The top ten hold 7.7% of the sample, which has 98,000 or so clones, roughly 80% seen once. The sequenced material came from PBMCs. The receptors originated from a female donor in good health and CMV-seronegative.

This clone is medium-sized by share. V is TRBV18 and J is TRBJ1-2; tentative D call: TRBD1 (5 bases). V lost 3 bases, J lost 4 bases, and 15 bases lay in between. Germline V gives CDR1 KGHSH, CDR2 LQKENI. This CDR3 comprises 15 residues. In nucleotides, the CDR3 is TGTGCCAGCTCACCTGGCGGGACCTTACGCTATGGCTACACCTTC. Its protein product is CASSPGGTLRYGYTF.

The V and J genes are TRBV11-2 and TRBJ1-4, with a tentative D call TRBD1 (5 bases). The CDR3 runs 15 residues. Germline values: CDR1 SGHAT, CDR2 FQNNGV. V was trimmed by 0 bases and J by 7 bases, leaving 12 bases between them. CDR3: CASSLDTGGTEKLFF. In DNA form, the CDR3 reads TGTGCCAGCAGCTTAGATACGGGGGGAACTGAAAAACTGTTTTTT.

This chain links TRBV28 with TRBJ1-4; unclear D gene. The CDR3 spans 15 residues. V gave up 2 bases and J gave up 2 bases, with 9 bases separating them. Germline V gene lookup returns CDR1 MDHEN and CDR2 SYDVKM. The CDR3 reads CASSLLSGTNEKLFF. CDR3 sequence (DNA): TGTGCCAGCAGTTTACTCTCGGGGACTAATGAAAAACTGTTTTTT.

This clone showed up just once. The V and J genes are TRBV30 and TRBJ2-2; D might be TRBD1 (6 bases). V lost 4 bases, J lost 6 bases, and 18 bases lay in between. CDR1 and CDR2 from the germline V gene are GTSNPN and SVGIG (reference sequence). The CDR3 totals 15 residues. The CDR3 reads CAWITGQQTAGELFF. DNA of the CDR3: TGTGCCTGGATTACGGGACAACAGACGGCCGGGGAGCTGTTTTTT.

The CDR3 reads CASSLAQSYNEQFF. The DNA for the CDR3 is TGCGCCAGCAGCTTGGCACAGTCCTACAATGAGCAGTTCTTC. The genes are TRBV5-1 and TRBJ2-1; the D is unclear. This CDR3 has 14 amino acids. The V gene lost 0 bases and the J gene lost 1 base, with 5 bases spanning the gap. CDR1 is SGHRS, CDR2 YFSETQ, per germline. Full variable domain (missing parts from reference TRBV5-1 and TRBJ2-1): KAGVTQTPRYLIKTRGQQVTLSCSPISGHRSVSWYQQTPGQGLQFLFEYFSETQRNKGNFPGRFSGRQFSNSRSEMNVSTLELGDSALYLCASSLAQSYNEQFFGPGTRLTVL.

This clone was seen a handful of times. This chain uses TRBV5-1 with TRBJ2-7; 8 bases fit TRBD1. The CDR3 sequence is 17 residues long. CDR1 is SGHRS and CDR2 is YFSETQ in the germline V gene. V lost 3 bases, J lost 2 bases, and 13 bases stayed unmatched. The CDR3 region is CASSSYIWDRPTYEQYF. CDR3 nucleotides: TGCGCCAGCAGCTCTTATATCTGGGACAGGCCGACCTACGAGCAGTACTTC.

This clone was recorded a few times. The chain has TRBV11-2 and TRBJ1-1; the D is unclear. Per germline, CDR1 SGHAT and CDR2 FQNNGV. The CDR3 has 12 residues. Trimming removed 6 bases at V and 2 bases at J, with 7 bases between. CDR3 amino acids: CASRVTNTEAFF. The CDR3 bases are TGTGCCAGCAGGGTAACTAACACTGAAGCTTTCTTT. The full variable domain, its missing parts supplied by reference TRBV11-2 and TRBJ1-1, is EAGVAQSPRYKIIEKRQSVAFWCNPISGHATLYWYQQILGQGPKLLIQFQNNGVVDDSQLPKDRFSAERLKGVDSTLKIQPAKLEDSAVYLCASRVTNTEAFFGQGTRLTVV.

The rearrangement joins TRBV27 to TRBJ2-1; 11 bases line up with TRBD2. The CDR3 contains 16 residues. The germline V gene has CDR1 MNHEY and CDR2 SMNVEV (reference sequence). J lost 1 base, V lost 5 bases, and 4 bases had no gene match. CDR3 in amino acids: CASSGRLAGSYNEQFF. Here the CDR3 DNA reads TGTGCCAGCAGTGGTCGACTAGCGGGGTCCTACAATGAGCAGTTCTTC.

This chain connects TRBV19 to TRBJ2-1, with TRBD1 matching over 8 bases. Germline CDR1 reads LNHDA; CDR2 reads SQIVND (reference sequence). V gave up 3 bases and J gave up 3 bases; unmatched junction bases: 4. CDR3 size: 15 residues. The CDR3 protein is CASSMGQVYYNEQFF. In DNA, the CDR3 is TGTGCCAGTAGTATGGGACAGGTCTACTACAATGAGCAGTTCTTC. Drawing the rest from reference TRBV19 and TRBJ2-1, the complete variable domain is DGGITQSPKYLFRKEGQNVTLSCEQNLNHDAMYWYRQDPGQGLRLIYYSQIVNDFQKGDIAEGYSVSREKKESFPLTVTSAQKNPTAFYLCASSMGQVYYNEQFFGPGTRLTVL.

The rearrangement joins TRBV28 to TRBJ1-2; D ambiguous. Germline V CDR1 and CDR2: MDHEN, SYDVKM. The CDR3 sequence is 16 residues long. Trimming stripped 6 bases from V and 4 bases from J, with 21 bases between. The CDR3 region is CASRPEVAVVGYGYTF. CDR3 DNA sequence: TGTGCCAGCAGGCCAGAGGTTGCAGTCGTTGGCTATGGCTACACCTTC.

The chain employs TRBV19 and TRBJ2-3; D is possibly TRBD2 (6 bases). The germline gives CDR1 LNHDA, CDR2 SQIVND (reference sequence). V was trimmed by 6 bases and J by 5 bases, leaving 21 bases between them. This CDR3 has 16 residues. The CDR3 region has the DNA TGTGCCAGTAGCCTTGGCGGCGGGGAAACAAGAGATACGCAGTATTTT. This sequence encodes CASSLGGGETRDTQYF. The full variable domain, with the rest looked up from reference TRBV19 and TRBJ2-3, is DGGITQSPKYLFRKEGQNVTLSCEQNLNHDAMYWYRQDPGQGLRLIYYSQIVNDFQKGDIAEGYSVSREKKESFPLTVTSAQKNPTAFYLCASSLGGGETRDTQYFGPGTRLTVL.

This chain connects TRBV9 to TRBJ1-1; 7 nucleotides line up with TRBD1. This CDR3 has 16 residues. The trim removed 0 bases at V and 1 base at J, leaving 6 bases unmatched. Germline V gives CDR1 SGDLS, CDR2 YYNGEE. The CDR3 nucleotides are TGTGCCAGCAGCGTAGGGTCCGGGACAGCGAACACTGAAGCTTTCTTT. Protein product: CASSVGSGTANTEAFF.

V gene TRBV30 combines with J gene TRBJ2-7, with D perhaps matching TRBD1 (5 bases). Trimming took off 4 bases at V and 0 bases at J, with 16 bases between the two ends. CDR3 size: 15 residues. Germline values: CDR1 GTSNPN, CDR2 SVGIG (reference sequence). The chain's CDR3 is CAWMLGHSSSYEQYF. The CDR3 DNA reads TGTGCCTGGATGTTAGGACACTCCAGCTCCTACGAGCAGTACTTC.

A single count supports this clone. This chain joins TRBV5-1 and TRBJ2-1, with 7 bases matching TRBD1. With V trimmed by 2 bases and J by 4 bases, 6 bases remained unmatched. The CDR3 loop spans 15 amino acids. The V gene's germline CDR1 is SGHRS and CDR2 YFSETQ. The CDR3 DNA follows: TGCGCCAGCAGCTTCCCCGAGACAGGGTACAATGAGCAGTTCTTC. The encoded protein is CASSFPETGYNEQFF.

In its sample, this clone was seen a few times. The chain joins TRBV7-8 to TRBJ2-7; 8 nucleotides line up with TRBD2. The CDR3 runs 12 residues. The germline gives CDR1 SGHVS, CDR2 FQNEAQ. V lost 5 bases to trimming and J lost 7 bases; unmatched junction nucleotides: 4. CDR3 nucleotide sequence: TGTGCCAGCAGCCGCGGGGGGCTAGAGCAGTACTTC. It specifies CASSRGGLEQYF. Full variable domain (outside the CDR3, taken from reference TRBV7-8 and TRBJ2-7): GAGVSQSPRYKVAKRGQDVALRCDPISGHVSLFWYQQALGQGPEFLTYFQNEAQLDKSGLPSDRFFAERPEGSVSTLKIQRTQQEDSAVYLCASSRGGLEQYFGPGTRLTVT.

The CDR3 protein is CASSLFDGSLGNEQFF. CDR3 DNA sequence: TGTGCCAGCAGCTTATTCGACGGGTCCCTAGGCAATGAGCAGTTCTTC. This chain links TRBV7-3 with TRBJ2-1; D is ambiguous. Germline values: CDR1 SGHTA, CDR2 FQGTGA. V was trimmed by 2 bases and J by 6 bases, leaving 17 bases between them. The CDR3 consists of 16 residues.

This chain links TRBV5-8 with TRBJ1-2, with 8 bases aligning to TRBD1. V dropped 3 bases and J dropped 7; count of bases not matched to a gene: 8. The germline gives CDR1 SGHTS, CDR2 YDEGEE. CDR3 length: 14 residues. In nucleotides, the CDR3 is TGTGCCAGCAGCTGGAAGACAGGGGCGGGTGGCTACACCTTC. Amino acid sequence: CASSWKTGAGGYTF.

The CDR3 sequence is CASSGPGGVSTDTQYF. In DNA, the CDR3 is TGTGCCAGCTCCGGTCCGGGCGGGGTTAGCACAGATACGCAGTATTTT. The chain uses TRBV9 and TRBJ2-3; D is possibly TRBD2 (6 bases). V was shortened by 7 bases and J by 0 bases, with 18 bases between the two germline ends. The germline gives CDR1 SGDLS, CDR2 YYNGEE. CDR3 length: 16 amino acids.

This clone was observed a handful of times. This chain's CDR3 is CASNVGQAYFYEQYF. Written as DNA, the CDR3 is TGTGCCAGCAATGTGGGACAGGCATATTTCTACGAGCAGTACTTC. This rearrangement joins TRBV6-1 to TRBJ2-7, with TRBD1 matching 8 bases. CDR1 is MNHNS, CDR2 SASEGT, per germline. The CDR3 has 15 residues. The junction had 11 bases not matched to a gene; V was cut back by 7 bases and J by 3 bases.

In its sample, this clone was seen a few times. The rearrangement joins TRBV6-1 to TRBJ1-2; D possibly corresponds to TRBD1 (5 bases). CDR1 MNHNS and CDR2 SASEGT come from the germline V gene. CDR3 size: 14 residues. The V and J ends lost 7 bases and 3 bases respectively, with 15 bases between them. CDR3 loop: CASILYGAYYGYTF. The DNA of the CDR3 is TGTGCCAGCATTCTTTATGGGGCCTACTATGGCTACACCTTC.

The CDR3 region has the DNA TGTGCCAGCAGCCTCACGCTCCGGGACAGGGGGCTCAGATCACCCCTCCACTTT. It encodes CASSLTLRDRGLRSPLHF. The gene calls are TRBV7-9 and TRBJ1-6, with 12 positions matching TRBD1. The CDR3 covers 18 residues. CDR1 and CDR2 from the germline V gene are SEHNR and FQNEAQ (reference sequence). The J segment lost 10 bases and the V segment lost 5 bases, leaving 15 bases of the junction unmatched.

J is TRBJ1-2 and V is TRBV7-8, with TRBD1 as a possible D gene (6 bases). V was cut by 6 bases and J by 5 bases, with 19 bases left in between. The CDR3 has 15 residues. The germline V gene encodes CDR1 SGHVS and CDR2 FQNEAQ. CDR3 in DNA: TGTGCCAGCAGTACAGGGTCGGGGAGAGAATATGGCTACACCTTC. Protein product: CASSTGSGREYGYTF.

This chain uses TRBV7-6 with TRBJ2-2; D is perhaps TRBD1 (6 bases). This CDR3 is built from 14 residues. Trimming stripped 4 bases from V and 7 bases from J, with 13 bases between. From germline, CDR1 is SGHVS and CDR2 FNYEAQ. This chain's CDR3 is CASSSSRGNGELFF. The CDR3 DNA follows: TGTGCCAGCAGCTCTAGTAGGGGGAACGGGGAGCTGTTTTTT.

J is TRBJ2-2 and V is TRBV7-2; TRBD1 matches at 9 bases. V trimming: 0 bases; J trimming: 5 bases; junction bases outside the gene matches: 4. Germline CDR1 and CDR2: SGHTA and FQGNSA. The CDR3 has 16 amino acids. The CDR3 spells CASSLARDRETGELFF. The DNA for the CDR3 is TGTGCCAGCAGCTTAGCCCGGGACAGGGAAACCGGGGAGCTGTTTTTT.

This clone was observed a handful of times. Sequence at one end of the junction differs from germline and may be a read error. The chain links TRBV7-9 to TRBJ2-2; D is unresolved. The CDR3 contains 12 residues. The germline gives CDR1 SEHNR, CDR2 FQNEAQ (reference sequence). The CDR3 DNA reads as TGTTCCAGCAGCTTACCTTCTGGGGAGCTGTTTTTT. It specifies CSSSLPSGELFF.

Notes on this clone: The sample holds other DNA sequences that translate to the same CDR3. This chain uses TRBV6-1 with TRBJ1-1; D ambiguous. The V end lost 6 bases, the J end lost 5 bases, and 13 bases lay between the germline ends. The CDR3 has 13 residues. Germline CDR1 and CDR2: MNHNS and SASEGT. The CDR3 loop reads CASRLEGVTEAFF. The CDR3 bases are TGTGCCAGCAGATTGGAGGGAGTGACTGAAGCTTTCTTT.

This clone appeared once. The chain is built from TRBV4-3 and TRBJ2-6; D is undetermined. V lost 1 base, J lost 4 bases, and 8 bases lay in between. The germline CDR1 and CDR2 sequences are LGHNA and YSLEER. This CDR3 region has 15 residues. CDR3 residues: CASSQVLSGANVLTF. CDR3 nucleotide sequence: TGCGCCAGCAGCCAAGTGTTGAGCGGGGCCAACGTCCTGACTTTC.

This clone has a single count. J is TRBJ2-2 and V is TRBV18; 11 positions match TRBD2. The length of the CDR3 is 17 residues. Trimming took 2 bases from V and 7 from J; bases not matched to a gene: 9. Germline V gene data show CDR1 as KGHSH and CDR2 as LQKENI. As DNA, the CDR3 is TGTGCCAGCTCACCAAGTACTAGCGGGGGACTTGGCGGGGAGCTGTTTTTT. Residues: CASSPSTSGGLGGELFF.

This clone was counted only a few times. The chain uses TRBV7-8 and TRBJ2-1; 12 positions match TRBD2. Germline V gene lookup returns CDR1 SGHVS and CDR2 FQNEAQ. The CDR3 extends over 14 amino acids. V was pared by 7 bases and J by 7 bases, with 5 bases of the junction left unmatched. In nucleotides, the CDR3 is TGTGCCAGCACTTGGACTAGCGGGGAAAATGAGCAGTTCTTC. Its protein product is CASTWTSGENEQFF.

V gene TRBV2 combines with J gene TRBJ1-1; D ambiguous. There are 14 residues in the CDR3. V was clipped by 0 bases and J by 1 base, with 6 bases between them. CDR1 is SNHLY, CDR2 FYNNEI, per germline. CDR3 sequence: CASSEARRNTEAFF. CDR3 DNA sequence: TGTGCCAGCAGTGAAGCGAGGCGGAACACTGAAGCTTTCTTT.